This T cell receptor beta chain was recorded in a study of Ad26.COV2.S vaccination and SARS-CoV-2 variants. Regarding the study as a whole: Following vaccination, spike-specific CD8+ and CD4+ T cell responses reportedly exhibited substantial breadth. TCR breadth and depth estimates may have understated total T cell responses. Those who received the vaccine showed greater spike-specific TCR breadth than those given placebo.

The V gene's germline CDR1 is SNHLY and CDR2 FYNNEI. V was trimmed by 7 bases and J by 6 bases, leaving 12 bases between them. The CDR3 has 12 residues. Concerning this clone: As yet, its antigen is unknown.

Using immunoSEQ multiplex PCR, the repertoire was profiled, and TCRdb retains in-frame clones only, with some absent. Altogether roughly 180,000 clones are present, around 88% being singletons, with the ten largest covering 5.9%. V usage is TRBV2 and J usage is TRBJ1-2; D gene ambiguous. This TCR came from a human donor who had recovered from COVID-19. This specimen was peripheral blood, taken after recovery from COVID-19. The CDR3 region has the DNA TGTGCCAGCACCTTAGGGAAGGATGGCTACACCTTC. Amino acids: CASTLGKDGYTF.